A single sample is the source of the 2 T cell receptor beta chains below, sequenced in a study of circulating and synovial CD4+ cells in juvenile arthritis. Clones were read by immunoSEQ multiplex PCR, and TCRdb kept only the in-frame ones, dropping some. This table has 35,000 or so clones, about 96% appearing once. The sample was CD4+ T cells from blood. The receptors stem from a human donor with juvenile idiopathic arthritis.

V gene TRBV7-2 combines with J gene TRBJ1-5, with TRBD1 identical over 8 bases. Germline CDR1 reads SGHTA; CDR2 reads FQGNSA. Trimming at V came to 5 bases and at J to 8 bases, leaving 5 bases not matched to a gene. This CDR3 region has 13 residues. CDR3: CASSPGGKEPQHF. The CDR3 bases are TGTGCCAGCAGCCCAGGGGGCAAAGAGCCCCAGCATTTT.

V is TRBV11-2 and J is TRBJ2-3; D call uncertain. The V end was cut by 3 bases, the J end by 8 bases, with 9 bases between. Germline V CDR1 and CDR2: SGHAT, FQNNGV. The CDR3 is 12 residues long. This CDR3 reads CASSLTRSTQYF. The CDR3 DNA sequence: TGTGCCAGCAGCTTGACACGGTCTACGCAGTATTTT.